This T cell receptor (beta chain) emerged from a study of T cell repertoires in cytomegalovirus infection. Study background: CMV infection together with matching HLA type was indicated by public TCR beta signatures.

Whole-study results and caveats: HLA-C-restricted CMV-specific TCR beta clonotypes prevailed in the ex vivo response. People with CMV and the relevant HLA were identified by cumulative public TCR beta family frequency.

TCRdb reprocessed the reads via MiXCR and lists one record per CDR3 protein. The sample holds 480,000 or so distinct CDR3 sequences, around 11% seen once. Many counts were recorded for this clonotype. Its antigen is currently unknown. The sample comprised PBMCs. The receptor was derived from a human donor in good health (CMV status not recorded). Some clones in this sample may be carry-over from other donors' samples.

The CDR3, as DNA: TGCGCCAGCAGGAGGGATCGGACAGTCAGCACAGATACGCAGTATTTT. This translates into CASRRDRTVSTDTQYF. This chain connects TRBV4-1 to TRBJ2-3; a weak D match, TRBD1 (6 bases). The CDR3 runs 16 residues. Trimming took 6 bases from V and 0 from J, leaving 16 bases between them. Germline assignment: CDR1 MGHRA and CDR2 YSYEKL.